The rows below give T cell receptor beta chains drawn from one sample of a study of shared clonotypes between healthy human individuals. Measured with immunoSEQ multiplex PCR; TCRdb has only the in-frame clones, and not every one. The sample yields about 2,100,000 clones, approximately 94% seen once. The sequenced sample consisted of naive CD8+ T cells from PBMCs. These receptors came from a man aged 18 to 35 in good health. Some clones in this sample may be carry-over from other donors' samples. Each CDR3 is given with its conserved first and last residue. Fields, in order: V gene, J gene, D gene, clone size, CDR3 protein, CDR3 DNA. A D gene is named only where the DNA matches it firmly. A row's size may be missing; if present it is once, few, many or a size class.

V: TRBV5-6
J: TRBJ2-7
D: .
size: .
CDR3: CASSGGPYEQYF
DNA: TGTGCCAGCAGCGGGGGCCCCTACGAGCAGTACTTC

V: TRBV28
J: TRBJ1-2
D: TRBD1
size: .
CDR3: CASSPPGQPYGYTF
DNA: TGTGCCAGCAGCCCCCCGGGACAGCCATATGGCTACACCTTC

V: TRBV10-1
J: TRBJ2-7
D: .
size: .
CDR3: CASSPGAAYEQYF
DNA: TGCGCCAGCAGCCCGGGGGCAGCCTACGAGCAGTACTTC

V: TRBV27
J: TRBJ2-5
D: .
size: .
CDR3: CASSHLRVGPQETQYF
DNA: TGTGCCAGCAGCCACCTTCGGGTCGGCCCCCAAGAGACCCAGTACTTC

V: TRBV6-5
J: TRBJ2-1
D: .
size: once
CDR3: CASHRGRAPYNEQFF
DNA: TGTGCCAGCCACAGAGGCAGAGCCCCCTACAATGAGCAGTTCTTC

V: TRBV7-2
J: TRBJ1-1
D: .
size: .
CDR3: CASSPGGISGTEAFF
DNA: TGTGCCAGCAGCCCCGGGGGGATTTCAGGGACTGAAGCTTTCTTT

V: TRBV9
J: TRBJ2-1
D: TRBD2
size: .
CDR3: CASSVGLAGAYEQFF
DNA: TGTGCCAGCAGCGTAGGACTAGCGGGAGCTTATGAGCAGTTCTTC

V: TRBV27
J: TRBJ2-1
D: TRBD1
size: few
CDR3: CASSLGQGGNEQFF
DNA: TGTGCCAGCAGTTTGGGACAGGGAGGCAATGAGCAGTTCTTC

V: TRBV5-1
J: TRBJ1-1
D: .
size: .
CDR3: CASSNEQGPNTEAFF
DNA: TGCGCCAGCAGCAATGAACAGGGACCGAACACTGAAGCTTTCTTT

V: TRBV13
J: TRBJ1-5
D: .
size: .
CDR3: CARIGRRNQPQHF
DNA: TGTGCCAGGATCGGGAGGCGCAATCAGCCCCAGCATTTT

V: TRBV6-5
J: TRBJ2-3
D: TRBD1
size: .
CDR3: CASRIGTVLTDTQYF
DNA: TGTGCCAGCAGAATAGGGACAGTTTTAACAGATACGCAGTATTTT

V: TRBV7-9
J: TRBJ2-7
D: TRBD2
size: once
CDR3: CASSSGGVGQYF
DNA: TGTGCCAGCAGCTCGGGAGGCGTCGGGCAGTACTTC

V: TRBV10-3
J: TRBJ2-5
D: .
size: .
CDR3: CAISDGPGETQYF
DNA: TGTGCCATCAGCGACGGGCCCGGAGAGACCCAGTACTTC

V: TRBV29-1
J: TRBJ1-1
D: .
size: .
CDR3: CSAMTGEGRAFF
DNA: TGCAGCGCGATGACAGGCGAAGGGAGGGCTTTCTTT

V: TRBV7-2
J: TRBJ2-6
D: .
size: .
CDR3: CASSLEWGVLSSGANVLTF
DNA: TGTGCCAGCAGCTTAGAATGGGGTGTTCTCAGCTCTGGGGCCAACGTCCTGACTTTC

V: TRBV2
J: TRBJ2-1
D: TRBD2
size: .
CDR3: CASRVPQDPTSGDRYNEQFF
DNA: TGTGCCAGCAGGGTACCACAGGACCCGACTAGCGGGGACCGATACAATGAGCAGTTCTTC

V: TRBV2
J: TRBJ2-3
D: TRBD1
size: .
CDR3: CASSVSGTGADTQYF
DNA: TGTGCCAGCAGTGTATCGGGGACAGGGGCAGATACGCAGTATTTT

V: TRBV28
J: TRBJ2-1
D: .
size: .
CDR3: CASRQAAGAYNEQFF
DNA: TGTGCCAGCAGACAAGCCGCAGGGGCCTACAATGAGCAGTTCTTC

V: TRBV7-9
J: TRBJ2-7
D: .
size: .
CDR3: CASTGERNSYEQYF
DNA: TGTGCCAGCACGGGGGAGCGGAACTCCTACGAGCAGTACTTC

V: TRBV6-5
J: TRBJ1-1
D: .
size: .
CDR3: CASSYIRETEAFF
DNA: TGTGCCAGCAGTTATATAAGAGAAACTGAAGCTTTCTTT

V: TRBV13
J: TRBJ1-1
D: TRBD1
size: .
CDR3: CASSPLSTGQGAFF
DNA: TGTGCCAGCAGCCCCTTATCGACCGGACAGGGAGCTTTCTTT

V: TRBV29-1
J: TRBJ2-1
D: .
size: .
CDR3: CSVEGSSYNEQFF
DNA: TGCAGCGTTGAAGGGTCCTCCTACAATGAGCAGTTCTTC

V: TRBV7-3
J: TRBJ2-5
D: TRBD1
size: .
CDR3: CASSLTGGEETQYF
DNA: TGTGCCAGCAGCTTAACAGGGGGCGAAGAGACCCAGTACTTC

V: TRBV5-1
J: TRBJ2-7
D: TRBD2
size: .
CDR3: CASSLDDAQGLHGWEQYF
DNA: TGCGCCAGCAGCTTGGATGACGCCCAGGGACTACACGGTTGGGAGCAGTACTTC

V: TRBV4-3
J: TRBJ2-6
D: .
size: .
CDR3: CASSRNTRASGANVLTF
DNA: TGCGCCAGCAGCCGCAATACCCGGGCCTCTGGGGCCAACGTCCTGACTTTC

V: TRBV30
J: TRBJ2-1
D: .
size: .
CDR3: CAWSLLKVADNEQFF
DNA: TGTGCCTGGAGTCTATTAAAGGTGGCGGACAATGAGCAGTTCTTC

V: TRBV19
J: TRBJ2-1
D: .
size: .
CDR3: CASSSGTVNYNEQFF
DNA: TGTGCCAGTAGTTCCGGGACTGTAAATTACAATGAGCAGTTCTTC

V: TRBV27
J: TRBJ2-7
D: TRBD1
size: .
CDR3: CASSLSISRGRVYEQYF
DNA: TGTGCCAGCAGTTTATCGATCTCAAGGGGGCGCGTCTACGAGCAGTACTTC

V: TRBV5-4
J: TRBJ1-2
D: .
size: .
CDR3: CASSSRDNYGYTF
DNA: TGTGCCAGCAGCTCTCGTGATAACTATGGCTACACCTTC

V: TRBV11-2
J: TRBJ2-7
D: .
size: .
CDR3: CASSLGSGLSYEQYF
DNA: TGTGCCAGCAGCTTAGGGTCTGGACTCAGCTACGAGCAGTACTTC

V: TRBV28
J: TRBJ1-2
D: .
size: .
CDR3: CASSLMSGASYGYTF
DNA: TGTGCCAGCAGTTTGATGTCAGGGGCTAGCTATGGCTACACCTTC

V: TRBV5-1
J: TRBJ1-4
D: .
size: .
CDR3: CASSPSFREKLFF
DNA: TGCGCCAGCAGCCCCTCCTTTCGGGAAAAACTGTTTTTT

V: TRBV10-3
J: TRBJ2-3
D: TRBD2
size: .
CDR3: CAISENLADTDTQYF
DNA: TGTGCCATCAGCGAGAACCTAGCGGACACAGATACGCAGTATTTT

V: TRBV25-1
J: TRBJ1-6
D: .
size: .
CDR3: CASSLGVGNSPLHF
DNA: TGTGCCAGCTCGCTTGGCGTGGGAAATTCACCCCTCCACTTT

V: TRBV2
J: TRBJ2-7
D: .
size: .
CDR3: CASSGTGNPPYEQYF
DNA: TGTGCCAGCAGTGGAACAGGCAACCCACCCTACGAGCAGTACTTC

V: TRBV6-1
J: TRBJ1-1
D: .
size: .
CDR3: CASSEAERLRTEAFF
DNA: TGTGCCAGCAGTGAAGCGGAAAGGCTGAGGACTGAAGCTTTCTTT

V: TRBV9
J: TRBJ2-7
D: TRBD1
size: .
CDR3: CASSGVGTGYYEQYF
DNA: TGTGCCAGCAGTGGGGTCGGGACAGGGTACTACGAGCAGTACTTC

V: TRBV27
J: TRBJ2-1
D: TRBD2
size: .
CDR3: CASSLSPRQAGGQDEQFF
DNA: TGTGCCAGCAGTTTATCCCCCCGTCAGGCGGGAGGGCAGGATGAGCAGTTCTTC

V: TRBV6-6
J: TRBJ2-2
D: .
size: once
CDR3: CASSYSLSGELFF
DNA: TGTGCCAGCAGTTACTCGTTATCTGGGGAGCTGTTTTTT

V: TRBV5-1
J: TRBJ1-3
D: TRBD1
size: .
CDR3: CASSTNRGAGNTIYF
DNA: TGCGCCAGCAGCACAAACAGGGGGGCTGGAAACACCATATATTTT

V: TRBV2
J: TRBJ2-7
D: .
size: .
CDR3: CASRESGSSSYEQYF
DNA: TGTGCCAGCAGGGAAAGTGGCTCGAGCTCCTACGAGCAGTACTTC

V: TRBV19
J: TRBJ1-2
D: .
size: once
CDR3: CASSPRFVRANYGYTF
DNA: TGTGCCAGTAGTCCCAGGTTCGTCAGGGCTAACTATGGCTACACCTTC

V: TRBV19
J: TRBJ1-5
D: TRBD1
size: .
CDR3: CASSIQGQGRQPQHF
DNA: TGTGCCAGTAGTATACAGGGACAGGGTCGGCAGCCCCAGCATTTT

V: TRBV11-2
J: TRBJ2-7
D: .
size: .
CDR3: CASSTAGTSYEQYF
DNA: TGTGCCAGCAGCACAGCCGGGACCTCCTACGAGCAGTACTTC

V: TRBV19
J: TRBJ2-7
D: .
size: .
CDR3: CASSIPGEQYF
DNA: TGTGCCAGTAGTATTCCGGGCGAGCAGTACTTC

V: TRBV4-1
J: TRBJ2-7
D: TRBD1
size: .
CDR3: CASSLGQGVYEQYF
DNA: TGCGCCAGCAGCCTGGGACAGGGGGTATACGAGCAGTACTTC

V: TRBV19
J: TRBJ2-3
D: .
size: .
CDR3: CASSMGDSADTQYF
DNA: TGTGCCAGTAGTATGGGGGACTCCGCCGATACGCAGTATTTT

V: TRBV27
J: TRBJ2-3
D: .
size: .
CDR3: CASGSGDTQYF
DNA: TGTGCCAGCGGTAGCGGAGATACGCAGTATTTT

V: TRBV10-3
J: TRBJ2-5
D: TRBD2
size: .
CDR3: CAISQGLAGNQETQYF
DNA: TGTGCCATCAGCCAAGGACTAGCGGGGAACCAAGAGACCCAGTACTTC

V: TRBV13
J: TRBJ2-4
D: .
size: .
CDR3: CASSLGRQSKNIQYF
DNA: TGTGCCAGCAGCTTAGGGAGACAGTCCAAAAACATTCAGTACTTC

V: TRBV5-5
J: TRBJ2-7
D: TRBD1
size: .
CDR3: CASSPTGGAREQYF
DNA: TGTGCCAGCAGCCCCACAGGGGGCGCGCGGGAGCAGTACTTC

V: TRBV7-9
J: TRBJ2-7
D: TRBD2
size: .
CDR3: CASSLGLGRTTYEQYF
DNA: TGTGCCAGCAGCTTAGGTCTCGGGAGGACCACCTACGAGCAGTACTTC

V: TRBV30
J: TRBJ2-2
D: .
size: .
CDR3: CAWSVVGTNTGELFF
DNA: TGTGCCTGGAGTGTTGTGGGGACGAACACCGGGGAGCTGTTTTTT

V: TRBV30
J: TRBJ1-4
D: .
size: few
CDR3: CAWSVRGVPNEKLFF
DNA: TGTGCCTGGAGTGTACGGGGGGTCCCTAATGAAAAACTGTTTTTT

V: TRBV7-9
J: TRBJ2-7
D: TRBD1
size: .
CDR3: CASSPAGQGVREQYF
DNA: TGTGCCAGCAGCCCCGCCGGGCAGGGGGTGAGGGAGCAGTACTTC